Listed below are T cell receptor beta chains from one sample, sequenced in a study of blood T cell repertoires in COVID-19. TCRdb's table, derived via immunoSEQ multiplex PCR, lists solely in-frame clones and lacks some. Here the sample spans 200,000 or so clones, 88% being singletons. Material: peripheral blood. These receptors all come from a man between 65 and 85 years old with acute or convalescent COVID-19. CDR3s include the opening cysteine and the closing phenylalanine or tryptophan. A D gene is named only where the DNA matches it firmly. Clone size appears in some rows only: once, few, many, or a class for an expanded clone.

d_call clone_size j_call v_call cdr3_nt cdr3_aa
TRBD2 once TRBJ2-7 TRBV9 TGTGCCAGCAGCCCCTCGGGGCTAGCGGGCTACGAGCAGTACTTC CASSPSGLAGYEQYF
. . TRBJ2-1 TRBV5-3 TGTGCCAGAAGCTTTAAACGGGGACTTGGGAATGAGCAGTTCTTC CARSFKRGLGNEQFF
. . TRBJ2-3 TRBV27 TGTGCCAGCAGTTTGGGTGGGAGTGGGATTGATACGCAGTATTTT CASSLGGSGIDTQYF
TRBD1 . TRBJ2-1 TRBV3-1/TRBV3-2 TGTGCCAGCACCGACCAGACAGGGAGCAATGAGCAGTTCTTC CASTDQTGSNEQFF
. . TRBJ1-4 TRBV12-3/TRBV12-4 TGTGCCAGCAGTTTCACCGGGGAAAAACTGTTTTTT CASSFTGEKLFF
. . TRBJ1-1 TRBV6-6 TGTGCCAGCAGCTCAACCGACAGACCCGAAGCTTTCTTT CASSSTDRPEAFF
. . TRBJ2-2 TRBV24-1 TGTGCCACCAGTGACCCCTTTCCCCGGGAAGGTGTTCCCGGGGAGCTGTTTTTT CATSDPFPREGVPGELFF
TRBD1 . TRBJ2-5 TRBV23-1 TGCGCCAGCAGTCAATCCTCACCCGGGACAGGGGGGCAAGAGACCCAGTACTTC CASSQSSPGTGGQETQYF
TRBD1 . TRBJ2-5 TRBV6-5 TGTGCCAGCAAAGGGACAGTTGAAGAGACCCAGTACTTC CASKGTVEETQYF
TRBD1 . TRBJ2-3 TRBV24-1 TGTGCCACCAGTGATTCCGGGGACAGGGCTAGCACAGATACGCAGTATTTT CATSDSGDRASTDTQYF
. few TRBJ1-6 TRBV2 TGTGCCAGCAGTTTGGCGCGGCCTCGAGATTCACCCCTCCACTTT CASSLARPRDSPLHF
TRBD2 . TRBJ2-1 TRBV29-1 TGCAGCGTTTTAGCGGGACCGTACAATGAGCAGTTCTTC CSVLAGPYNEQFF
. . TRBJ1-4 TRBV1 TGCACCAGCAGCCAGAGAGGACAGGGGTACGAAAAACTGTTTTTT CTSSQRGQGYEKLFF
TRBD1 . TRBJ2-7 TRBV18 TGTGCCAGCTCATCTCGGGGACAGGGCAACTCCTACGAGCAGTACTTC CASSSRGQGNSYEQYF
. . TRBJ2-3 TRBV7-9 TGTGCCAGCAGCCCCAACCGTGCGGGAATAGATACGCAGTATTTT CASSPNRAGIDTQYF
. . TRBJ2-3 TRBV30 TGTGCCTGGAGGAGGATGAGCACAGATACGCAGTATTTT CAWRRMSTDTQYF
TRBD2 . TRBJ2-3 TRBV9 TGTGCCAGCAGCGCGTGGGGGGGAGGTCTCACAGATACGCAGTATTTT CASSAWGGGLTDTQYF
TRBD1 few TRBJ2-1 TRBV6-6 TGTGCCAGCAGTTACCCTGGACAGGGAAACAATGAGCAGTTCTTC CASSYPGQGNNEQFF
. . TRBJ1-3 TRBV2 TGTGCCAGCAGTGGGCAGGCAGGGCTCTCTGGAAACACCATATATTTT CASSGQAGLSGNTIYF
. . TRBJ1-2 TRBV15 TGTGCCACCAGCGGGGGCAGGGCAGGGGATAACTATGGCTACACCTTC CATSGGRAGDNYGYTF
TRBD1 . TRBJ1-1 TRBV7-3 TGTGCCAGCAGCCCGCGGGGACAGCAGAACACTGAAGCTTTCTTT CASSPRGQQNTEAFF
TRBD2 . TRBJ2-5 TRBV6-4 TGTGCCAGCAGTGACTATCGCGGGAGGCAAGAGACCCAGTACTTC CASSDYRGRQETQYF
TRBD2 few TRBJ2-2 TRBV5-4 TGTGCCAGCAGCTCGCGGGGACTAGCGGGGACCGGGGAGCTGTTTTTT CASSSRGLAGTGELFF
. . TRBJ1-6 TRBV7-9 TGTGCCAGCAGCTTAGGGAAAGATCGTCCGAGGAATTCACCCCTCCACTTT CASSLGKDRPRNSPLHF
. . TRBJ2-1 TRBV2 TGTGCCAGCAGTGATAGCAATGAGCAGTTCTTC CASSDSNEQFF
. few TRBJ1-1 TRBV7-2 TGTGCCAGCAGCTTATTGAAAGGGCAGTGGGAGGAAGCTTTCTTT CASSLLKGQWEEAFF
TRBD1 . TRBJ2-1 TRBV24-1 TGTGCCACCTCGGGACAGGGAAGGAATGAGCAGTTCTTC CATSGQGRNEQFF
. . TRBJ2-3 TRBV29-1 TGCAGCGTCCCGACAGCTAGCACAGATACGCAGTATTTT CSVPTASTDTQYF
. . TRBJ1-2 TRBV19 TGTGCCACCCAGACGCGGGGGTTAGCTAACTATGGCTACACCTTC CATQTRGLANYGYTF
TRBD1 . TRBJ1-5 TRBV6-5 TGTGCCAGCAGTTCAAACAGGGGCGGTCAGCCCCAGCATTTT CASSSNRGGQPQHF
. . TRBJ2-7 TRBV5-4 TGTGCCAGCAGCTTGGGTTTTGGGCGGGGGCCTACCTACGAGCAGTACTTC CASSLGFGRGPTYEQYF
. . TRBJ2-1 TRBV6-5 TGTGCCAGCAGGACAGGTTCCTACAATGAGCAGTTCTTC CASRTGSYNEQFF
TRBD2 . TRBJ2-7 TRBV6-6 TGTGCCAGCAGACGACTAGCGGGTTCCTACGAGCAGTACTTC CASRRLAGSYEQYF
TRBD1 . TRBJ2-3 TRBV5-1 TGCGCCAGCAGCTGGGGACAGGGGGCTGGAGATACGCAGTATTTT CASSWGQGAGDTQYF
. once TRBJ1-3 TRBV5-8 TGTGCCAGCAGCAGAGTTGGACAGCTAACTGGAAACACCATATATTTT CASSRVGQLTGNTIYF
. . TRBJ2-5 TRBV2 TGTGCCAGTTCGACAAGCCAGACCCAGTACTTC CASSTSQTQYF
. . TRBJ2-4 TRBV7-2 TGTGCCAGCAGCTTACAGGGCCCCTTGAACATTCAGTACTTC CASSLQGPLNIQYF
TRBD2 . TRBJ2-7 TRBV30 TGTGCCTGGGCAGTTAGGACTAGCGGGGCTTACGAGCAGTACTTC CAWAVRTSGAYEQYF
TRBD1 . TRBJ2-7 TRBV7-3 TGTGCCAGCAGTCCGGACAGGAATTCCTACGAGCAGTACTTC CASSPDRNSYEQYF
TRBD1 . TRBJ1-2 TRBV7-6 TGTGCCAGCAGCTTAGGGACAGGGGGCACGGATGGCTACACCTTC CASSLGTGGTDGYTF
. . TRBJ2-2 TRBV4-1 TGCGCCAGCACCGTCGTGCAGGGGACCTACACCGGGGAGCTGTTTTTT CASTVVQGTYTGELFF
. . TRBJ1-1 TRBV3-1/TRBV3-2 TGTGCCAGCAGCCGACGGAGGGACCCCCCTGAAGCTTTCTTT CASSRRRDPPEAFF
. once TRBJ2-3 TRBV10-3 TGTGCCATCAGTGAGTCGGGCTCCCAGGATACGCAGTATTTT CAISESGSQDTQYF
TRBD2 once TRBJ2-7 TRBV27 TGTGCCAGCAGTTTATCGGGACTAGCGGACTACGAGCAGTACTTC CASSLSGLADYEQYF
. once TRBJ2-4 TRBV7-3 TGTGCCAGCAGCTTATCCCCAATACAGGGCGACAAAAACATTCAGTACTTC CASSLSPIQGDKNIQYF
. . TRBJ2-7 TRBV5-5 TGTGCCAGCACCACCTCGGGTACTCTCACCTACGAGCAGTACTTC CASTTSGTLTYEQYF
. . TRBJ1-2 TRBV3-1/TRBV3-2 TGTGCCAGCAGCCGCAATTCAGGGAACTATGGCTACACCTTC CASSRNSGNYGYTF
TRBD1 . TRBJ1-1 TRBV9 TGTGCCAGCAGCAGGGGGCTGAGCACTGAAGCTTTCTTT CASSRGLSTEAFF
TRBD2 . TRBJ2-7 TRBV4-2 TGTGCCAGCAGCCAGTTGTACGGACTAGCGGGCTACGAGCAGTACTTC CASSQLYGLAGYEQYF
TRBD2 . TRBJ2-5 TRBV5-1 TGCGCCAGCAGCTTGTTTAGCGGGAGAGAGACCCAGTACTTC CASSLFSGRETQYF
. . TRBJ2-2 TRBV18 TGTGCCAGCTCACCAGGATCCGGGTTACCCGGGGAGCTGTTTTTT CASSPGSGLPGELFF
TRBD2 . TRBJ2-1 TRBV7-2 TGTGCCAGCAGCTTAGATAGCGGGACTTACAATGAGCAGTTCTTC CASSLDSGTYNEQFF
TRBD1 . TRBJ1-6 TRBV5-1 TGCGCCAGCAGCTCTCAGGGGGCGGGGGATTCACCCCTCCACTTT CASSSQGAGDSPLHF
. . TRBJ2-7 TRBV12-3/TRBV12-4 TGTGCCAGCAGTTTAGAACTCTCCTACGAGCAGTACTTC CASSLELSYEQYF